This T cell receptor beta chain was observed in a study of shared clonotypes between healthy human individuals. CDR1 SGDLS and CDR2 YYNGEE come from the germline V gene. The CDR3 spans 13 residues. The ends were cut back, 3 bases at V and 11 bases at J, with 17 bases in the middle. This clone was detected once. CD8 cells regarded as naive lacked CD45RO, were positively chosen for CCR7, and omitted terminally differentiated effector memory CD45RA+ cells. Produced via immunoSEQ multiplex PCR; TCRdb's table is partial and in-frame only. The data show about 820,000 clones, 90% to 95% seen once. This clonotype was sampled from a young man in good health. Specimen: naive CD8+ T cells sorted from blood. This chain links TRBV9 with TRBJ1-1, with D possibly being TRBD1 (5 bases). CDR3 in amino acids: CASSGELGARAFF. DNA of the CDR3: TGTGCCAGCAGCGGTGAGCTAGGGGCGAGGGCTTTCTTT.